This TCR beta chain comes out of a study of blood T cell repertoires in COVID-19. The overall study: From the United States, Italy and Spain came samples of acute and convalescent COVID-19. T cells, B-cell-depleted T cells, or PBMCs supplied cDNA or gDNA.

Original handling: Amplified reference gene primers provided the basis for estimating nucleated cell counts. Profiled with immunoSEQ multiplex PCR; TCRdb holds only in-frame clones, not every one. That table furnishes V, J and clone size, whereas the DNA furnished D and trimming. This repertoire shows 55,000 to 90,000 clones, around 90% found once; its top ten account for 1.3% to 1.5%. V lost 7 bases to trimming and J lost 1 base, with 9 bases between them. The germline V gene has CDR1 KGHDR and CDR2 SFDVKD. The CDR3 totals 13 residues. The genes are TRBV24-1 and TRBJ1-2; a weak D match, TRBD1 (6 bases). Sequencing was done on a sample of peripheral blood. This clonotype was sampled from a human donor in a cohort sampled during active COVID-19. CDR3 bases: TGTGCCACCAGGGACAGCCATAACTATGGCTACACCTTC. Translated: CATRDSHNYGYTF.